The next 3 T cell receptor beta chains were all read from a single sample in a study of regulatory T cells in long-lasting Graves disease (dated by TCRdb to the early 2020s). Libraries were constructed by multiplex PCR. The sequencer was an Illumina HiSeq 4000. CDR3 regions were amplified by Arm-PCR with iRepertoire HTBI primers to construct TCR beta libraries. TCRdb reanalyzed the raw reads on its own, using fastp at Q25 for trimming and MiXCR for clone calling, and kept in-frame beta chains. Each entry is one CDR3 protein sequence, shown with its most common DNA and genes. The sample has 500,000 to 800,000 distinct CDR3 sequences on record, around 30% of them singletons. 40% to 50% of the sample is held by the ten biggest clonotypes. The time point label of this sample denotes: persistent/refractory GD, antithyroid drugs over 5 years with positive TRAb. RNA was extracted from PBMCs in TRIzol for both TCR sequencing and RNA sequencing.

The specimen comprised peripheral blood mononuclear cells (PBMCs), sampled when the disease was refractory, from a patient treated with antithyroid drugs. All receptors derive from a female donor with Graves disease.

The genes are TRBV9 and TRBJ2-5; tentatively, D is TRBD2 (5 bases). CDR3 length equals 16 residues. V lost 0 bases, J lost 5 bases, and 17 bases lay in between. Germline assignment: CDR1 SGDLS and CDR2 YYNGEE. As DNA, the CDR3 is TGTGCCAGCAGCGTAGACGGGAACGGTGTTAGGGAGACCCAGTACTTC. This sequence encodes CASSVDGNGVRETQYF.

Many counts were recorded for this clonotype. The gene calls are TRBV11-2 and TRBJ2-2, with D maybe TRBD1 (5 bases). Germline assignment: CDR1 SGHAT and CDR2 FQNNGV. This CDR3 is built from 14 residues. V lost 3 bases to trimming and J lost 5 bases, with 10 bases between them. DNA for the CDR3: TGTGCCAGCAGCTTCTCAGGGATGACCGGGGAGCTGTTTTTT. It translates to CASSFSGMTGELFF. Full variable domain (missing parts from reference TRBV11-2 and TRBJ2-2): EAGVAQSPRYKIIEKRQSVAFWCNPISGHATLYWYQQILGQGPKLLIQFQNNGVVDDSQLPKDRFSAERLKGVDSTLKIQPAKLEDSAVYLCASSFSGMTGELFFGEGSRLTVL.

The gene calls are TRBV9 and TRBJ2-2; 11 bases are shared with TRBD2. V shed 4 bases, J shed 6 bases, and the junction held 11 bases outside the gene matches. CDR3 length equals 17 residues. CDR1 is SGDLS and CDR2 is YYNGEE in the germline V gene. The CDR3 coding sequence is TGTGCCAGCAGCTCCATAGCGGGAGGGTTATCTCCCGGGGAGCTGTTTTTT. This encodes CASSSIAGGLSPGELFF.